This T cell receptor beta chain appears in the sequencing data of a study of blood T cell repertoires in COVID-19. Overall study context: COVID-19 samples, acute and convalescent, were from the United States, Italy and Spain. Sources were T cells, B-cell-depleted T cells, or PBMCs; the material itself was cDNA or gDNA.

V lost 1 base to trimming and J lost 5 bases; unmatched junction nucleotides: 4. CDR3 size: 14 residues. Germline loops: CDR1 LGHNA, CDR2 YSLEER. The authors' processing: Amplification from reference gene primers served as the basis for estimated nucleated cell counts. This table comes from immunoSEQ multiplex PCR, and its TCRdb copy is limited to in-frame clones, with some not included. That table is the source of V, J and clone size, and D and trimming were worked out from the DNA. Of a few hundred thousand clones listed, roughly 86% are singletons. Specimen: peripheral blood. This chain uses TRBV4-3 with TRBJ2-7, with 8 bases fitting TRBD2. The source is a woman aged 25 to 39 who had recovered from COVID-19. As DNA, the CDR3 is TGCGCCAGCAGCCAAGCGGGGGGGTCCGACGAGCAGTACTTC. Its protein product is CASSQAGGSDEQYF.